This TCR beta chain originates from a study of T cells in pancreatic ductal adenocarcinoma. General study findings and limits: Blood clonality (roughly 0.067) did not differ significantly from tumor (about 0.12). The resected pancreatic cancer cohort was biased toward the minority with early-stage disease.

The germline V gene has CDR1 SEHNR and CDR2 FQNEAQ (reference sequence). V was cut by 4 bases and J by 7 bases, with 14 bases left in between. There are 14 residues in the CDR3. Assay used: immunoSEQ multiplex PCR; TCRdb lists only in-frame clones, some missing. The sample shows tens of thousands of clones, around nine tenths of them seen only once. Comment on this clone: The antigen is undetermined.

Surgery without prior neoadjuvant therapy was the treatment of the selected pancreatic ductal adenocarcinoma patients. V gene TRBV7-9 combines with J gene TRBJ2-1; D is perhaps TRBD2 (6 bases). The sequencing input was PBMCs. This TCR derives from a human donor with pancreatic ductal adenocarcinoma. CDR3 region: CASSYETRRNEQFF. The DNA of the CDR3 is TGTGCCAGCAGCTATGAGACTAGAAGGAATGAGCAGTTCTTC. The full variable domain, completed using reference TRBV7-9 and TRBJ2-1, is DTGVSQNPRHKITKRGQNVTFRCDPISEHNRLYWYRQTLGQGPEFLTYFQNEAQLEKSRLLSDRFSAERPKGSFSTLEIQRTEQGDSAMYLCASSYETRRNEQFFGPGTRLTVL.